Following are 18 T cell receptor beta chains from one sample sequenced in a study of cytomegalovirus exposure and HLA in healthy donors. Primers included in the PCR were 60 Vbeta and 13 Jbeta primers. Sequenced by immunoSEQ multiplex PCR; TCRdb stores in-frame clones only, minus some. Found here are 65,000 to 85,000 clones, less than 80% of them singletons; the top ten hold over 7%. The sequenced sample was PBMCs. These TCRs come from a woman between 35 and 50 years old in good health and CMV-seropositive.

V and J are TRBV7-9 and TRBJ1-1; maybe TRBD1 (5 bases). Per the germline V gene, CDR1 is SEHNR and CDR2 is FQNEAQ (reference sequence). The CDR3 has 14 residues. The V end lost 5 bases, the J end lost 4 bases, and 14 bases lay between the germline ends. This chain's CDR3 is CASSPIGGFTEAFF. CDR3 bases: TGTGCCAGCAGCCCCATTGGGGGGTTCACTGAAGCTTTCTTT. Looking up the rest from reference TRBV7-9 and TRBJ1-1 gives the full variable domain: DTGVSQNPRHKITKRGQNVTFRCDPISEHNRLYWYRQTLGQGPEFLTYFQNEAQLEKSRLLSDRFSAERPKGSFSTLEIQRTEQGDSAMYLCASSPIGGFTEAFFGQGTRLTVV.

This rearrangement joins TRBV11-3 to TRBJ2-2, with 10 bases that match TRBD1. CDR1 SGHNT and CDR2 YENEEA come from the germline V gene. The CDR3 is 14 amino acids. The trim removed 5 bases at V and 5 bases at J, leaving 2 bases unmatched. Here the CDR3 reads CASSGDRGTGELFF. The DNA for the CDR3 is TGTGCCAGCAGCGGGGACAGGGGAACCGGGGAGCTGTTTTTT.

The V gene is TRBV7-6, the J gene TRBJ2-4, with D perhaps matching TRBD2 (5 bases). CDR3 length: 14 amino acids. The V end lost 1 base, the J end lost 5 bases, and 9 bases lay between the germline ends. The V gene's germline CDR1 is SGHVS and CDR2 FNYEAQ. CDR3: CASSLGGIQNIQYF. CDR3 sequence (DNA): TGTGCCAGCAGCTTAGGAGGGATACAAAACATTCAGTACTTC.

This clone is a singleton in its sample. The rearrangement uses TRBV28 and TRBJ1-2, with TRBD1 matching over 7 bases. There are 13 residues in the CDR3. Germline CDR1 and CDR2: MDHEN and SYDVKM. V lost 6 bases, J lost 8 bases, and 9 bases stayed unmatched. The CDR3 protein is CASSPGQVEGYTF. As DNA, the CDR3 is TGTGCCAGCAGCCCAGGACAGGTGGAGGGCTACACCTTC.

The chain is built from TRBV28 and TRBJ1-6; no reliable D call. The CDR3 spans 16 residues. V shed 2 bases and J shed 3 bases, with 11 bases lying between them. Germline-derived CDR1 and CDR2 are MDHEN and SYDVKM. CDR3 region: CASSLPSASYNSPLHF. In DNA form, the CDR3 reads TGTGCCAGCAGTTTACCGTCAGCTAGCTATAATTCACCCCTCCACTTT. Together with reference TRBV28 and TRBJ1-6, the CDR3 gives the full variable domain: DVKVTQSSRYLVKRTGEKVFLECVQDMDHENMFWYRQDPGLGLRLIYFSYDVKMKEKGDIPEGYSVSREKKERFSLILESASTNQTSMYLCASSLPSASYNSPLHFGNGTRLTVT.

Written as DNA, the CDR3 is TGTGCCAGCAGCTTAGACCACGGCGGGACAGGGAACACCGGGGAGCTGTTTTTT. This encodes CASSLDHGGTGNTGELFF. V gene TRBV11-3 combines with J gene TRBJ2-2, with 8 bases identical to TRBD1. Germline V lookup: CDR1 SGHNT, CDR2 YENEEA. J gave up 1 base and V 0 bases, and 7 bases lay outside the gene matches. The CDR3 is 18 residues long.

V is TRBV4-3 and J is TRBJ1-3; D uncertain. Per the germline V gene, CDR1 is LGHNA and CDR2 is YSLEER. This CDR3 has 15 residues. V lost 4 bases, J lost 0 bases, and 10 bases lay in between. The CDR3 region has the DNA TGCGCCAGCAGCCTTGACATAAGCTCTGGAAACACCATATATTTT. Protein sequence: CASSLDISSGNTIYF.

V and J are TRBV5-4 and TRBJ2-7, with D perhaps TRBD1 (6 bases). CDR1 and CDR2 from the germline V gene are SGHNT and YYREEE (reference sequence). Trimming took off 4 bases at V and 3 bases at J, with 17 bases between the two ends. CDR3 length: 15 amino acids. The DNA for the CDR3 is TGTGCCAGCAGCGACCCCGGGGACAACAACTACGAGCAGTACTTC. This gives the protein CASSDPGDNNYEQYF.

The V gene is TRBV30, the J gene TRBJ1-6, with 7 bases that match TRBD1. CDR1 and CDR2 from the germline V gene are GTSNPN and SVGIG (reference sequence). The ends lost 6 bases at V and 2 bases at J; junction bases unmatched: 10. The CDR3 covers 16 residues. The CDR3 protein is CACNRGPRPYNSPLHF. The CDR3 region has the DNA TGTGCCTGCAACAGGGGCCCCAGGCCCTATAATTCACCCCTCCACTTT.

As DNA, the CDR3 is TGCAGTGCTAGTGTAACAGATACGCAGTATTTT. This gives the protein CSASVTDTQYF. This chain links TRBV20-1 with TRBJ2-3; no firm D call. V gave up 3 bases and J gave up 3 bases, with 4 bases separating them. Germline values: CDR1 DFQATT, CDR2 SNEGSKA (reference sequence). There are 11 residues in the CDR3.

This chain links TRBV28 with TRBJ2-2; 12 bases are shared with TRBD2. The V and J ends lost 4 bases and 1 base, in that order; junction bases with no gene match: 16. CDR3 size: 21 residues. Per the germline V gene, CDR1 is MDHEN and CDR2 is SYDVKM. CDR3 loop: CASSSTNILWTSGVNTGELFF. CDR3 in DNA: TGTGCCAGCAGTTCGACGAACATACTTTGGACTAGCGGGGTGAACACCGGGGAGCTGTTTTTT.

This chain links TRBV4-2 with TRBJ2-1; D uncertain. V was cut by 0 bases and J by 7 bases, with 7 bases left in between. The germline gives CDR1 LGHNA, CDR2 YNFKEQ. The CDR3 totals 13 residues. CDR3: CASSQDPENEQFF. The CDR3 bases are TGTGCCAGCAGCCAAGACCCCGAGAATGAGCAGTTCTTC.

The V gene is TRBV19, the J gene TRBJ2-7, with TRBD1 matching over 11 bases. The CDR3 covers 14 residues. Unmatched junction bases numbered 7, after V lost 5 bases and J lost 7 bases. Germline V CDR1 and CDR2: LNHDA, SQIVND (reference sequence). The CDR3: CASSLGQGAAEQYF. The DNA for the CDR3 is TGTGCCAGTAGTCTTGGACAGGGGGCCGCAGAGCAGTACTTC.

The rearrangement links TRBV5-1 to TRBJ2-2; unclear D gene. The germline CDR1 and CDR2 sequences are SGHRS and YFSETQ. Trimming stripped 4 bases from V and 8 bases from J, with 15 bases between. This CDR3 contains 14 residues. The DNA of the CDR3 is TGCGCCAGCAGCGAGGAGATTACGGGTGGGGAGCTGTTTTTT. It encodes CASSEEITGGELFF.

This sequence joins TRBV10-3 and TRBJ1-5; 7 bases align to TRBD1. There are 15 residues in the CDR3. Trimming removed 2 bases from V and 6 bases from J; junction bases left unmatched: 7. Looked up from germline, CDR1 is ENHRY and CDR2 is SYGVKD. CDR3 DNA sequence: TGTGCCATCAGTGAGACAGGGGAAGGGGGTCAGCCCCAGCATTTT. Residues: CAISETGEGGQPQHF.

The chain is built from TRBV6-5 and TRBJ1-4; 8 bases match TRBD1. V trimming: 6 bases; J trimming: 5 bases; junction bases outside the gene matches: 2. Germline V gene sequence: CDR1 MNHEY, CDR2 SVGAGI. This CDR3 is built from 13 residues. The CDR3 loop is CASSRGRNEKLFF. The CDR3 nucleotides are TGTGCCAGCAGCAGGGGGCGCAATGAAAAACTGTTTTTT.

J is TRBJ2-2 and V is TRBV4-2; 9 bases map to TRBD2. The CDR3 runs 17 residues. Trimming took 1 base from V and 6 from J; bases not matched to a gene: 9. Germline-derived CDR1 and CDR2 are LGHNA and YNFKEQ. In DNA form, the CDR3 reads TGTGCCAGCAGCCAAGCCCCGAAGGCGGGGGGGCCCGGGGAGCTGTTTTTT. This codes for CASSQAPKAGGPGELFF.

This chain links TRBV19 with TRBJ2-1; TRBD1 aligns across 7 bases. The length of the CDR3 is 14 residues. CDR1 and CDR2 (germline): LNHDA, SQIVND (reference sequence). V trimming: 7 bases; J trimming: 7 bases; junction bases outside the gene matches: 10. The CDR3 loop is CASNLGQEHNEQFF. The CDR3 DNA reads TGTGCCAGTAACCTAGGACAGGAGCATAATGAGCAGTTCTTC. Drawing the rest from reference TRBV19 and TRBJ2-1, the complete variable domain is DGGITQSPKYLFRKEGQNVTLSCEQNLNHDAMYWYRQDPGQGLRLIYYSQIVNDFQKGDIAEGYSVSREKKESFPLTVTSAQKNPTAFYLCASNLGQEHNEQFFGPGTRLTVL.